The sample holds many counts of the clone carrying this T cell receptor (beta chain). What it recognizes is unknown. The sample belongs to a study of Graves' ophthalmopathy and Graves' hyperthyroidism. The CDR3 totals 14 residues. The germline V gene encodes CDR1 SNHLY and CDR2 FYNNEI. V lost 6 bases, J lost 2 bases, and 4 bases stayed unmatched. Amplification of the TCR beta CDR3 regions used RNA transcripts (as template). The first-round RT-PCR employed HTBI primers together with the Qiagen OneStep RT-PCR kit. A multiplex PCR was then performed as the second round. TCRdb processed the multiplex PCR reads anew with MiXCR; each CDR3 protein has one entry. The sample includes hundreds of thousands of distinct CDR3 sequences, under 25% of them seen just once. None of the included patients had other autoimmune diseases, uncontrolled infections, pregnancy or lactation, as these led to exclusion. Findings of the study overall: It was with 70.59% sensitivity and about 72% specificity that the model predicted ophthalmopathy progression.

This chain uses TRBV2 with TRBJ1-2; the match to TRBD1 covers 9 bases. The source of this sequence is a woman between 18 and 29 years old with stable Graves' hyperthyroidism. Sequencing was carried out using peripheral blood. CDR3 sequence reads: CASRGTGRNYGYTF. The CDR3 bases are TGTGCCAGCAGAGGGACAGGGCGAAACTATGGCTACACCTTC.